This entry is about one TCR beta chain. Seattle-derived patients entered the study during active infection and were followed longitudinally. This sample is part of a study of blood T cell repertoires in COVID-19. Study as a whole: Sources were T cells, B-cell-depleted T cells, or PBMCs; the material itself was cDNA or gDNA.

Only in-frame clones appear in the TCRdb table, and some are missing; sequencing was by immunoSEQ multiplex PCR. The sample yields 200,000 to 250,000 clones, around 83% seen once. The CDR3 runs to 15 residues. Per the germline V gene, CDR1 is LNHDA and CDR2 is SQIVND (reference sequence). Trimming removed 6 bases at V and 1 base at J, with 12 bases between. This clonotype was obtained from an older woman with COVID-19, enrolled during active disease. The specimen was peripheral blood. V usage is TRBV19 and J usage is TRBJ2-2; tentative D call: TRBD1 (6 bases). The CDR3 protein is CASRGRGRNTGELFF. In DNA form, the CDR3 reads TGTGCCAGTAGAGGTAGGGGGAGGAACACCGGGGAGCTGTTTTTT.